The 27 T cell receptor beta chains reported below all come from one sample, sequenced in a study. Some clones are missing from TCRdb's copy, which holds only in-frame ones; the method was immunoSEQ multiplex PCR. The table records approximately 70,000 clones, just under 95% of them present only once. Sequencing was carried out using PBMCs. The origin of the receptors is a man between 35 and 55 years old with rheumatoid arthritis.

The chain is built from TRBV6-1 and TRBJ1-3; D call uncertain. From germline, CDR1 is MNHNS and CDR2 SASEGT. The V end lost 0 bases, the J end lost 0 bases, and 9 bases lay between the germline ends. CDR3 length: 16 amino acids. As DNA, the CDR3 is TGTGCCAGCAGTGAAGCGCGATTAATCTCTGGAAACACCATATATTTT. This sequence encodes CASSEARLISGNTIYF.

V and J are TRBV6-5 and TRBJ1-1; D is perhaps TRBD1 (5 bases). The CDR3 runs to 13 residues. V dropped 7 bases and J dropped 1 base, with 10 bases sitting between them. The V gene's germline CDR1 is MNHEY and CDR2 SVGAGI. Written as DNA, the CDR3 is TGTGCCAGCATTCCGGGGCGGAACACTGAAGCTTTCTTT. Translated: CASIPGRNTEAFF.

This chain connects TRBV5-1 to TRBJ1-1; D gene uncertain. The CDR3 is 13 residues long. Looked up from germline, CDR1 is SGHRS and CDR2 is YFSETQ. The V end lost 1 base, the J end lost 6 bases, and 10 bases lay between the germline ends. The CDR3, as DNA: TGCGCCAGCAGCTTGACTATCCGCGCTGAAGCTTTCTTT. It encodes CASSLTIRAEAFF. The full variable domain, with the rest looked up from reference TRBV5-1 and TRBJ1-1, is KAGVTQTPRYLIKTRGQQVTLSCSPISGHRSVSWYQQTPGQGLQFLFEYFSETQRNKGNFPGRFSGRQFSNSRSEMNVSTLELGDSALYLCASSLTIRAEAFFGQGTRLTVV.

This clone was seen only once. V is TRBV3-1 (or the pseudogene TRBV3-2) and J is TRBJ2-1, with D unresolved. The germline gives CDR1 LGHDT, CDR2 YNNKEL (reference sequence). The V gene lost 4 bases and the J gene lost 8 bases, with 15 bases spanning the gap. CDR3 size: 14 residues. In DNA, the CDR3 is TGTGCCAGCAGCCGGGTGGTGCTCGGCGATGAGCAGTTCTTC. Translating it yields CASSRVVLGDEQFF.

V is TRBV18 and J is TRBJ1-1, with 7 bases that match TRBD1. The J segment lost 1 base and the V segment lost 3 bases, leaving 11 bases of the junction unmatched. The CDR3 contains 17 residues. CDR1 and CDR2 from the germline V gene are KGHSH and LQKENI. CDR3: CASSPRPGGSGNTEAFF. For the CDR3, the DNA is TGTGCCAGCTCACCCCGACCAGGGGGGTCAGGGAACACTGAAGCTTTCTTT.

The DNA for the CDR3 is TGTGCCAGCAGCTTAGGAAGGACCTACGAGCAGTACTTC. Translated: CASSLGRTYEQYF. The chain employs TRBV7-8 and TRBJ2-7; unclear D gene. V dropped 1 base and J dropped 2 bases, with 6 bases sitting between them. The CDR3 runs 13 residues. Germline V lookup: CDR1 SGHVS, CDR2 FQNEAQ.

The chain employs TRBV19 and TRBJ2-3; 9 bases line up with TRBD1. The CDR3 has 15 amino acids. Germline assignment: CDR1 LNHDA and CDR2 SQIVND (reference sequence). Trimming at V came to 0 bases and at J to 6 bases, leaving 4 bases not matched to a gene. The CDR3: CASSIEQGAADTQYF. CDR3 DNA sequence: TGTGCCAGTAGTATAGAACAGGGGGCGGCTGATACGCAGTATTTT.

The CDR3 region has the DNA TGCGCCAGCAGCCAAGTATGGGACAGGGATAGCTCCTATAATTCACCCCTCCACTTT. Translated: CASSQVWDRDSSYNSPLHF. J is TRBJ1-6 and V is TRBV4-3; 9 nucleotides agree with TRBD1. Losses at the gene ends were 1 base for V and 0 bases for J; bases not matched to a gene: 7. Germline CDR1 and CDR2: LGHNA and YSLEER. This CDR3 comprises 19 residues.

This chain uses TRBV15 with TRBJ1-2; a weak D match, TRBD1 (6 bases). The CDR3 spans 16 residues. Germline CDR1 and CDR2: LNHNV and YYDKDF (reference sequence). V lost 0 bases and J 2 bases, leaving 13 bases between the germline ends. This chain's CDR3 is CATSRDYRGGNYGYTF. DNA for the CDR3: TGTGCCACCAGCAGAGATTATCGGGGGGGCAACTATGGCTACACCTTC.

This clone came up once. One end of the junction varies from germline; a read error may be responsible. The J gene is TRBJ1-2, the V gene TRBV7-9; TRBD1 matches at 10 bases. The germline V gene has CDR1 SEHNR and CDR2 FQNEAQ (reference sequence). This CDR3 has 13 residues. This chain's CDR3 is CASGGTGAFPANF. In DNA, the CDR3 is TGTGCCAGCGGCGGGACAGGGGCCTTCCCGGCCAACTTC.

The chain employs TRBV4-1 and TRBJ2-1; 10 nucleotides align to TRBD2. Germline-derived CDR1 and CDR2 are MGHRA and YSYEKL. The V and J ends lost 0 bases and 2 bases, in that order; junction bases with no gene match: 7. The CDR3 consists of 18 residues. The CDR3 region is CASSQDRLAGETYNEQFF. The CDR3 DNA reads as TGCGCCAGCAGCCAAGATCGGCTAGCGGGGGAAACCTACAATGAGCAGTTCTTC.

V and J are TRBV19 and TRBJ2-5; the D is unclear. The CDR3 has 15 amino acids. The V end lost 3 bases, the J end lost 2 bases, and 13 bases lay between the germline ends. Germline CDR1 and CDR2: LNHDA and SQIVND (reference sequence). In DNA form, the CDR3 reads TGTGCCAGTAGTATTGGGGTCAACACTCAAGAGACCCAGTACTTC. Amino acids: CASSIGVNTQETQYF.

V usage is TRBV6-6 and J usage is TRBJ2-3; TRBD2 matches at 8 bases. The V gene's germline CDR1 is MNHNY and CDR2 SVGAGI (reference sequence). The ends lost 2 bases at V and 9 bases at J; junction bases unmatched: 10. The CDR3 totals 15 residues. The CDR3 sequence: CASSYGLATGGTQYF. The CDR3 DNA sequence: TGTGCCAGCAGTTACGGACTAGCCACGGGGGGGACGCAGTATTTT.

V usage is TRBV19 and J usage is TRBJ2-7, with 11 bases identical to TRBD2. The CDR3 is made up of 13 amino acids. The germline gives CDR1 LNHDA, CDR2 SQIVND (reference sequence). The V segment lost 8 bases and the J segment 4 bases; nucleotides outside the gene matches: 4. The CDR3 coding sequence is TGTGCCAGTTCTAGCGGGAGGATATACGAGCAGTACTTC. It specifies CASSSGRIYEQYF. The full variable domain, its missing parts supplied by reference TRBV19 and TRBJ2-7, is DGGITQSPKYLFRKEGQNVTLSCEQNLNHDAMYWYRQDPGQGLRLIYYSQIVNDFQKGDIAEGYSVSREKKESFPLTVTSAQKNPTAFYLCASSSGRIYEQYFGPGTRLTVT.

This clone was detected once. The CDR3 loop is CASSLTAVNYGYTF. The CDR3 DNA follows: TGTGCCAGCAGCCTAACTGCCGTTAACTATGGCTACACCTTC. V gene TRBV7-9 combines with J gene TRBJ1-2; D gene ambiguous. From germline, CDR1 is SEHNR and CDR2 FQNEAQ (reference sequence). CDR3 size: 14 residues. Trimming took off 5 bases at V and 1 base at J, with 11 bases between the two ends. The full variable domain, completed using reference TRBV7-9 and TRBJ1-2, is DTGVSQNPRHKITKRGQNVTFRCDPISEHNRLYWYRQTLGQGPEFLTYFQNEAQLEKSRLLSDRFSAERPKGSFSTLEIQRTEQGDSAMYLCASSLTAVNYGYTFGSGTRLTVV.

The chain uses TRBV6-1 and TRBJ1-2; 7 bases agree with TRBD1. This CDR3 has 14 residues. The J segment lost 8 bases and the V segment lost 6 bases, leaving 12 bases of the junction unmatched. Germline V CDR1 and CDR2: MNHNS, SASEGT. CDR3 residues: CASSRGQVEVGYTF. CDR3 nucleotide sequence: TGTGCCAGCAGCCGCGGACAGGTCGAGGTCGGCTACACCTTC.

J is TRBJ2-7 and V is TRBV3-1 (or the pseudogene TRBV3-2); 11 nucleotides line up with TRBD2. The CDR3 sequence is 15 residues long. J was trimmed by 4 bases and V by 1 base; bases with no gene match: 3. CDR1 LGHDT and CDR2 YNNKEL come from the germline V gene (reference sequence). Here the CDR3 reads CASSQAGTSGYEQYF. Here the CDR3 DNA reads TGTGCCAGCAGCCAAGCTGGGACTAGCGGTTACGAGCAGTACTTC.

Only one count was recorded for this clone. This chain joins TRBV10-3 and TRBJ1-6; 12 positions match TRBD1. The CDR3 loop spans 18 amino acids. Trimming took 4 bases from V and 13 from J; bases not matched to a gene: 17. CDR1 is ENHRY and CDR2 is SYGVKD in the germline V gene. CDR3 sequence: CAISVLDPGQGANIPLHF. CDR3 sequence (DNA): TGTGCCATCAGTGTGCTGGATCCGGGACAGGGGGCTAATATCCCCCTCCACTTT.

The chain joins TRBV7-2 to TRBJ2-3, with 8 bases lining up with TRBD1. The germline V gene encodes CDR1 SGHTA and CDR2 FQGNSA. J was trimmed by 2 bases and V by 3 bases; bases with no gene match: 7. The CDR3 spans 16 residues. CDR3 nucleotide sequence: TGTGCCAGCAGCTTTTCACAGGGGGTTTCCACAGATACGCAGTATTTT. Encoded protein: CASSFSQGVSTDTQYF.

The chain couples TRBV18 to TRBJ2-7; D unresolved. V lost 5 bases and J 0 bases, leaving 20 bases between the germline ends. Germline V gene sequence: CDR1 KGHSH, CDR2 LQKENI. This CDR3 is 17 amino acids long. CDR3 coding DNA: TGTGCCAGCTCAGCAACACTTGGCGGACGGAACTCCTACGAGCAGTACTTC. Its protein is CASSATLGGRNSYEQYF. The full variable domain, in which reference TRBV18 and TRBJ2-7 provide the parts outside the CDR3, is NAGVMQNPRHLVRRRGQEARLRCSPMKGHSHVYWYRQLPEEGLKFMVYLQKENIIDESGMPKERFSAEFPKEGPSILRIQQVVRGDSAAYFCASSATLGGRNSYEQYFGPGTRLTVT.

The rearrangement joins TRBV28 to TRBJ2-1; possibly TRBD2 for D (6 bases). The V gene's germline CDR1 is MDHEN and CDR2 SYDVKM. The CDR3 length is 15 residues. Trimming shortened V by 11 bases and J by 0 bases, and 17 bases separated the two germline ends. CDR3 nucleotides: TGTGCCGCACGGCGGGATTCGAGCTCCTACAATGAGCAGTTCTTC. Amino acid sequence: CAARRDSSSYNEQFF.

V and J are TRBV7-6 and TRBJ1-1; TRBD1 might be the D (5 bases). Trimming shortened V by 6 bases and J by 1 base, and 9 bases separated the two germline ends. Germline V gives CDR1 SGHVS, CDR2 FNYEAQ. The CDR3 covers 13 residues. The CDR3 spells CASRPGQNTEAFF. The CDR3 region has the DNA TGTGCCAGCAGACCCGGACAGAACACTGAAGCTTTCTTT.

CDR3 sequence reads: CASSLTGGFYGYTF. CDR3 bases: TGTGCCAGCAGTCTGACAGGGGGCTTCTATGGCTACACCTTC. J is TRBJ1-2 and V is TRBV6-5; 10 positions match TRBD1. Per germline, CDR1 MNHEY and CDR2 SVGAGI. The CDR3 length is 14 residues. The trim removed 5 bases at V and 4 bases at J, leaving 4 bases unmatched.

This clone was counted once. This chain uses TRBV4-1 with TRBJ1-5; TRBD1 is a possible D gene (6 bases). The V end lost 1 base, the J end lost 0 bases, and 19 bases lay between the germline ends. From germline, CDR1 is MGHRA and CDR2 YSYEKL. The CDR3 is 19 residues long. For the CDR3, the DNA is TGCGCCAGCAGCCAAGCCCTCGACAGGAGGGGAAATAGCAATCAGCCCCAGCATTTT. It yields the protein CASSQALDRRGNSNQPQHF.

The CDR3 region has the DNA TGCGCCAGCCGGGACCAGGGGGGGACTGAAGCTTTCTTT. It codes for CASRDQGGTEAFF. This chain joins TRBV5-1 and TRBJ1-1; 7 bases are a match to TRBD1. V dropped 7 bases and J dropped 5; count of bases not matched to a gene: 8. The CDR3 is 13 residues long. Germline CDR1 SGHRS, CDR2 YFSETQ. Filled out from reference TRBV5-1 and TRBJ1-1, the complete variable domain reads KAGVTQTPRYLIKTRGQQVTLSCSPISGHRSVSWYQQTPGQGLQFLFEYFSETQRNKGNFPGRFSGRQFSNSRSEMNVSTLELGDSALYLCASRDQGGTEAFFGQGTRLTVV.

This sequence joins TRBV4-2 and TRBJ2-7; 10 bases line up with TRBD1. The V gene's germline CDR1 is LGHNA and CDR2 YNFKEQ. The V segment lost 4 bases and the J segment 5 bases; nucleotides outside the gene matches: 8. This CDR3 spans 15 amino acids. Here the CDR3 DNA reads TGTGCCAGCAGCCCCACCGGGACAGGGGCCAACGAGCAGTACTTC. Its protein product is CASSPTGTGANEQYF.

CDR3 in amino acids: CASSERRALSYEQYF. CDR3 nucleotides: TGTGCCAGCAGTGAAAGGCGGGCCCTCTCCTACGAGCAGTACTTC. This chain uses TRBV6-1 with TRBJ2-7; tentatively, D is TRBD2 (5 bases). There are 15 residues in the CDR3. Trimming took 2 bases from V and 0 from J, leaving 11 bases between them. The germline gives CDR1 MNHNS, CDR2 SASEGT.